The T cell receptor beta chain described here comes from a study of CD8 T cells in ankylosing spondylitis. As to this clonotype: Its antigen is as yet unknown.

Germline CDR1 SGHTA, CDR2 FQGNSA. This CDR3 is built from 14 residues. The ends were cut back, 5 bases at V and 8 bases at J, with 18 bases in the middle. A quantitative 5'-RACE method, one with molecular barcodes, was used to make TCR beta libraries. One entry per CDR3 protein results from TCRdb running MiXCR on the 5' RACE reads. The repertoire holds around 430,000 distinct CDR3 sequences, with roughly 18% as singletons. Study-wide results and limits: A TCR beta motif of about 8 highly homologous variants seemed to mark ankylosing spondylitis blood. Disease-linked clones, CD8+, were relatively rare in peripheral blood. Enrichment of disease-linked clones was reportedly significant in matched ankylosing spondylitis synovial fluid.

The genes are TRBV7-2 and TRBJ1-1, with D hard to call. The origin of this receptor is a male donor with ankylosing spondylitis. The sequenced material came from blood, either unsorted or a sorted T cell fraction (not recorded which). CDR3 region: CASSRTIRLMEAFF. CDR3 sequence (DNA): TGTGCCAGCAGCCGGACTATTAGACTGATGGAAGCTTTCTTT. Together with reference TRBV7-2 and TRBJ1-1, the CDR3 gives the full variable domain: GAGVSQSPSNKVTEKGKDVELRCDPISGHTALYWYRQSLGQGLEFLIYFQGNSAPDKSGLPSDRFSAERTGGSVSTLTIQRTQQEDSAVYLCASSRTIRLMEAFFGQGTRLTVV.